Below, 4 T cell receptor beta chains from the same sample are listed, as sequenced in a study of T cell responses to AZD1222 COVID-19 vaccine. The data were produced by immunoSEQ multiplex PCR, yet TCRdb's version contains in-frame clones alone and is incomplete. The sample has over 130,000 clones, about 92% seen once. Sample: peripheral blood, taken 28 days after the second AZD1222 dose. These receptors were obtained from an adult who received the AZD1222 COVID-19 vaccine.

This rearrangement joins TRBV4-2 to TRBJ2-1; D may correspond to TRBD1 or TRBD2 (6 bases each). The CDR3 totals 15 residues. Germline values: CDR1 LGHNA, CDR2 YNFKEQ. The V end was cut by 2 bases, the J end by 4 bases, with 12 bases between. CDR3 protein: CASSQRGAGYNEQFF. In DNA form, the CDR3 reads TGTGCCAGCAGCCAAAGGGGGGCTGGGTACAATGAGCAGTTCTTC.

The chain couples TRBV7-9 to TRBJ1-3; no firm D call. Germline V lookup: CDR1 SEHNR, CDR2 FQNEAQ (reference sequence). V gave up 3 bases and J gave up 6 bases, with 12 bases separating them. The CDR3 loop spans 14 amino acids. The CDR3 loop is CASSLVLGLNTIYF. CDR3 bases: TGTGCCAGCAGCTTGGTTTTGGGCCTAAACACCATATATTTT.

V gene TRBV6-1 combines with J gene TRBJ1-2, with a tentative D call TRBD1 (6 bases). The V gene lost 2 bases and the J gene lost 8 bases, with 15 bases spanning the gap. Germline CDR1 is MNHNS and CDR2 is SASEGT. The length of the CDR3 is 14 residues. The CDR3 DNA sequence: TGTGCCAGCAGTGAATTGCAGGGGTTTTACGGCTACACCTTC. This encodes CASSELQGFYGYTF.

The V and J genes are TRBV19 and TRBJ1-2, with TRBD1 as a possible D gene (6 bases). The germline gives CDR1 LNHDA, CDR2 SQIVND (reference sequence). Trimming pared 5 bases from V and 2 bases from J, leaving 18 bases between. This CDR3 region has 16 residues. DNA for the CDR3: TGTGCCAGTAGTGTTCGACTCGGGACATGGAACTATGGCTACACCTTC. It codes for CASSVRLGTWNYGYTF.